This T cell receptor beta chain was profiled in a study of regulatory T cells in long-lasting Graves disease. Study background: Graves' patients, diagnosed recently, had received antithyroid drugs under 3 months. Overall study results and limits: Having few samples may have compromised the accuracy. Lower TCR diversity was seen in persistent Graves' patients than in newly diagnosed ones.

V lost 0 bases and J lost 4, with 21 bases in between. This CDR3 region has 18 residues. From germline, CDR1 is MGHRA and CDR2 YSYEKL. Time point given: newly diagnosed GD, antithyroid drugs for less than 3 months. TCR sequences were obtained from RNA taken from PBMCs. The table lists this clonotype with a count of one. Its antigen is not known. Arm-PCR of CDR3 regions with iRepertoire HTBI primers generated TCR beta libraries. One entry per CDR3 protein results from TCRdb running MiXCR on the multiplex PCR reads. The sample holds about 350,000 distinct CDR3 sequences, 16% seen once. These data are also associated with another study on T cells in Graves' hyperthyroidism and ophthalmopathy. That paper notes: The HTBI primer set drove a first-round RT-PCR of the TCR CDR3.

The source was peripheral blood mononuclear cells (PBMCs), collected at new diagnosis, from a patient treated with antithyroid drugs. The chain uses TRBV4-1 and TRBJ2-5; a weak D match, TRBD1 (5 bases). This TCR derives from a man between 40 and 49 years old with Graves disease. The CDR3 nucleotides are TGCGCCAGCAGCCAAGAAGGTGGGTGGGGCCGGATCGGAGAGACCCAGTACTTC. The encoded protein is CASSQEGGWGRIGETQYF.